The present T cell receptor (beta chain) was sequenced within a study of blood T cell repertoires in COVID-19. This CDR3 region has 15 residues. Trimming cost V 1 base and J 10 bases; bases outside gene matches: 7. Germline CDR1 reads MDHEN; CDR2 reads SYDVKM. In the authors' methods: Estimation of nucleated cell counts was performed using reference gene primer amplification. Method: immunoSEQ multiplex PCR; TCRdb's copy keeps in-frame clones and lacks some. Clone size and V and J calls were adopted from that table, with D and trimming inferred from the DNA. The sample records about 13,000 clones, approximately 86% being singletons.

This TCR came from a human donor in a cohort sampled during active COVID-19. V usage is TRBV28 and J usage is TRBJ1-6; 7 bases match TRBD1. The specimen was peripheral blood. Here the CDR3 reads CASSLFDREQSPLHF. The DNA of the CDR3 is TGTGCCAGCAGTTTATTCGACAGGGAGCAATCACCCCTCCACTTT.